The rows below give T cell receptor beta chains drawn from one sample of a study of cytomegalovirus exposure and HLA in healthy donors. Profiling relied on immunoSEQ multiplex PCR, and the TCRdb table lists in-frame clones only, not all of them. The sample lists 160,000 or so clones, roughly 80% seen once, with 2% to 3% in the top ten. Input material: PBMCs. The source of these receptors is a female donor in good health and CMV-seronegative. Both conserved end residues are part of each CDR3. D genes are given only for firm matches. Clone size is shown for a subset of rows, as once, few, many or a class of expanded clone.

cdr3_aa,cdr3_nt,j_call,clone_size,v_call,d_call
CASSVGLAGGVYNEQFF,TGTGCCAGCAGTGTGGGACTAGCGGGAGGGGTCTACAATGAGCAGTTCTTC,TRBJ2-1,NA,TRBV6-1,TRBD2
CASTGLAGGPKTQYF,TGTGCCAGCACGGGGCTAGCGGGGGGGCCGAAGACCCAGTACTTC,TRBJ2-5,NA,TRBV2,TRBD2
CATSSRGAEYNEQFF,TGTGCCACCAGCAGTCGGGGGGCAGAATACAATGAGCAGTTCTTC,TRBJ2-1,medium-sized,TRBV15,NA
CASSRQVANTEAFF,TGTGCCAGCAGCCGACAGGTCGCGAACACTGAAGCTTTCTTT,TRBJ1-1,NA,TRBV25-1,NA
CASTPRGGTGELFF,TGCGCCAGCACCCCAAGAGGGGGCACCGGGGAGCTGTTTTTT,TRBJ2-2,NA,TRBV4-3,NA
CASSQGQPLMNTEAFF,TGCGCCAGCAGCCAAGGACAGCCGCTGATGAACACTGAAGCTTTCTTT,TRBJ1-1,NA,TRBV4-1,NA
CASSVGSGGQTEAFF,TGTGCCAGCAGCGTAGGGTCAGGGGGTCAGACTGAAGCTTTCTTT,TRBJ1-1,NA,TRBV7-2,TRBD1
CASSLTRGLRYF,TGTGCCAGCAGCTTAACCAGGGGGTTGCGGTACTTC,TRBJ2-7,NA,TRBV28,TRBD1
CASSTLKRGGSGPYEQYF,TGTGCCAGCAGCACTTTAAAGCGGGGGGGTAGCGGCCCCTACGAGCAGTACTTC,TRBJ2-7,NA,TRBV13,TRBD2
CASSDRQTNQPQHF,TGTGCCAGCAGCGATAGACAGACTAATCAGCCCCAGCATTTT,TRBJ1-5,NA,TRBV5-8,NA
CASSPWTGDYEQYF,TGTGCCAGCAGTCCCTGGACAGGGGACTACGAGCAGTACTTC,TRBJ2-7,NA,TRBV11-2,TRBD1
CASSPPPGEQYF,TGTGCCAGCAGTCCCCCCCCCGGGGAGCAGTACTTC,TRBJ2-7,NA,TRBV28,NA
CAWSDQATGANVLTF,TGTGCCTGGAGTGACCAGGCGACTGGGGCCAACGTCCTGACTTTC,TRBJ2-6,once,TRBV30,NA
CASSLERVGEKLFF,TGCGCCAGCAGCTTGGAGAGGGTTGGGGAAAAACTGTTTTTT,TRBJ1-4,NA,TRBV5-1,NA
CASSYTPGELFF,TGTGCCAGCAGCTACACTCCCGGGGAGCTGTTTTTT,TRBJ2-2,NA,TRBV6-5,NA
CASSQENTAGETQHF,TGTGCCAGCAGCCAGGAAAACACGGCGGGGGAGACCCAGCATTTT,TRBJ1-5,NA,TRBV4-2,NA
CASSSFGSSDAYGYTF,TGTGCCAGCAGCTCATTCGGGTCGAGCGACGCCTATGGCTACACCTTC,TRBJ1-2,NA,TRBV9,NA
CASSSGLPDEQYF,TGTGCCAGCAGCTCGGGACTACCGGACGAGCAGTACTTC,TRBJ2-7,NA,TRBV7-2,TRBD2
CASSPTPRGSYNEQFF,TGCGCCAGCAGCCCCACCCCGCGAGGATCCTACAATGAGCAGTTCTTC,TRBJ2-1,NA,TRBV4-1,NA
CASSRDAGNSPLHF,TGTGCCAGCAGCCGCGATGCAGGGAATTCACCCCTCCACTTT,TRBJ1-6,NA,TRBV7-8,NA
CATSGYYGTLNTGELFF,TGTGCCACCAGCGGATATTACGGGACACTAAACACCGGGGAGCTGTTTTTT,TRBJ2-2,NA,TRBV15,NA
CASSLAARDGELFF,TGTGCTAGCAGCTTAGCGGCTCGGGACGGGGAGCTGTTTTTT,TRBJ2-2,NA,TRBV7-7,NA
CASSVGLARETQYF,TGTGCCAGCAGCGTAGGATTAGCGCGAGAGACCCAGTACTTC,TRBJ2-5,NA,TRBV9,NA
CASRAGTGANYGYTF,TGTGCCAGCCGGGCCGGGACAGGGGCAAACTATGGCTACACCTTC,TRBJ1-2,few,TRBV7-6,TRBD1
CASSFHQGALNTEAFF,TGTGCCAGCAGTTTCCACCAGGGGGCGCTGAACACTGAAGCTTTCTTT,TRBJ1-1,few,TRBV27,TRBD1
CATSGPLRVQAFF,TGTGCCACCAGCGGACCACTCAGGGTTCAAGCTTTCTTT,TRBJ1-1,NA,TRBV15,NA
CASSLRGQEAHSF,TGCGCCAGCAGCTTAAGGGGACAGGAAGCCCATAGCTTC,TRBJ1-2,NA,TRBV5-1,TRBD1
CASTAGPNQPQHF,TGTGCCAGCACGGCAGGCCCAAATCAGCCCCAGCATTTT,TRBJ1-5,NA,TRBV28,NA
CASSPPDRGGGETQYF,TGTGCCAGCAGCCCGCCGGACCGAGGAGGCGGTGAGACCCAGTACTTC,TRBJ2-5,NA,TRBV11-1,NA